Listed below are T cell receptor beta chains from one sample, sequenced in a study of prognosis after radiotherapy for stage I lung cancer. TCRdb ran MiXCR on the multiplex PCR reads and lists one entry per CDR3 protein. In the table there are approximately 8,800 distinct CDR3 sequences, roughly two thirds of which are singletons. The specimen comprised PBMCs, sampled before or after stereotactic body radiation therapy (not recorded which). These receptors all come from a donor aged 50 or older with non-small cell lung cancer. The CDR3 runs from the conserved cysteine through the conserved F or W. The order of the fields is J gene, clone size, V gene, CDR3 protein. Size tells how often a clone was seen (once, few, many) or the class of an expanded clone, and some rows leave it out.

>TRBJ2-1|.|TRBV15
CATSARRINEQFF
>TRBJ1-4|medium-sized|TRBV28
CASSFGRGSEKLFF
>TRBJ1-2|.|TRBV6-1
CASRITGGDYGYTF
>TRBJ2-7|.|TRBV20-1
CSARTSGRSEQYF
>TRBJ2-1|.|TRBV10-3
CAISDSSGGSYNEQFF
>TRBJ1-5|.|TRBV28
CASSLPGQGKKSQHF
>TRBJ2-5|many|TRBV20-1
CSTAERVGKTQYF
>TRBJ2-7|once|TRBV28
CASSRTRGGYEQYF
>TRBJ1-3|medium-sized|TRBV2
CASRTTGVGNTIYF
>TRBJ2-7|.|TRBV20-1
CSARDLIGQYF
>TRBJ1-6|.|TRBV12-3/TRBV12-4
CASSLVGDSPLHF
>TRBJ2-1|medium-sized|TRBV2
CASSGEGGWSNEQFF
>TRBJ1-2|.|TRBV5-1
CASSLAPTSYGYTF
>TRBJ1-2|medium-sized|TRBV7-9
CASSPGQNPNYGYTF
>TRBJ2-6|medium-sized|TRBV19
CASSDSSGANVLTF
>TRBJ2-1|large|TRBV27
CASSLGDHEQFF
>TRBJ2-1|.|TRBV28
CASIAGGNGDEQFF
>TRBJ1-1|.|TRBV6-5
CASSSSGVRGVNTEAFF
>TRBJ2-3|.|TRBV5-4
CASGSQPDTQYF
>TRBJ2-1|.|TRBV12-3/TRBV12-4
CASSEGAGQGANEQFF
>TRBJ2-3|.|TRBV9
CASILYSGGITDTQYF
>TRBJ2-2|.|TRBV5-1
CASSLADRGGELFF
>TRBJ2-2|once|TRBV28
CASSGPGVGIGELFF
>TRBJ2-7|.|TRBV4-2
CASSQGAQGAYEQYF
>TRBJ2-1|.|TRBV6-1
CASGWGPRYEQFF
>TRBJ2-1|.|TRBV6-5
CASSYSSWPLYEQFF
>TRBJ2-7|.|TRBV6-1
CASSGQAGGYEQYF
>TRBJ2-3|once|TRBV20-1
CSALSPGLAGLDTQYF
>TRBJ2-3|.|TRBV9
CASSPFRTSVTDTQYF
>TRBJ1-3|.|TRBV10-3
CAISDRVGNTIYF
>TRBJ1-1|medium-sized|TRBV20-1
CSAKRGTEAFF
>TRBJ1-1|.|TRBV19
CASSIYASTNTEAFF
>TRBJ1-2|.|TRBV5-6
CADSLSGLLDGYTF
>TRBJ1-3|.|TRBV6-1
CASTKIGGRGGLPGNTIYF
>TRBJ2-7|.|TRBV20-1
CSAARGQLADYEQYF
>TRBJ2-1|.|TRBV24-1
CATREGQNNEQFF
>TRBJ2-5|once|TRBV20-1
CSASRDTHYF
>TRBJ2-2|many|TRBV5-6
CASSLPSGELFF
>TRBJ2-3|many|TRBV5-4
CASSPRVGSTDTQYF
>TRBJ1-4|.|TRBV5-6
CASSYGQGPGTNEKLFF
>TRBJ2-7|many|TRBV9
CASSSPSGGVAEQYF
>TRBJ2-7|.|TRBV15
CATSPGQWGDEQYF
>TRBJ1-1|medium-sized|TRBV19
CASSIVAASTNTEAFF
>TRBJ2-3|many|TRBV9
CASSRGTSGSTDTQYF
>TRBJ2-3|large|TRBV6-4
CASISQGAQGTDTQYF